The 23 T cell receptor beta chains below were found in one sample sequenced in a study of identical twins. TCRdb independently ran MiXCR on the 5' RACE reads; one entry per CDR3 protein. The profile shows approximately 220,000 distinct CDR3 sequences, 7.5% of them singletons. These data are also associated with another study on yellow fever vaccine responses in identical twins.

The specimen was CD8+ T cells sorted from blood. The receptors stem from a woman in her late teens or twenties in good health.

CDR3 nucleotides: TGCAGTGCTAGAGATATCCAGCTGGGAGAGACCCAGTACTTC. Its protein is CSARDIQLGETQYF. This sequence joins TRBV20-1 and TRBJ2-5, with unresolved D. Germline CDR1 DFQATT, CDR2 SNEGSKA (reference sequence). This CDR3 is 14 amino acids long. Trimming left V 0 bases short and J 4 bases short, with 12 bases between.

This clonotype was counted between two and nine times. The V and J genes are TRBV18 and TRBJ1-5, with D uncertain. Trimming stripped 5 bases from V and 5 bases from J, with 19 bases between. Per germline, CDR1 KGHSH and CDR2 LQKENI. The length of the CDR3 is 16 residues. CDR3 in amino acids: CASSTTAKGVYQPQHF. CDR3 bases: TGTGCCAGCTCAACGACCGCCAAGGGTGTCTATCAGCCCCAGCATTTT.

This clonotype was detected ten times or more. The chain employs TRBV20-1 and TRBJ2-5, with 10 bases lining up with TRBD2. Germline values: CDR1 DFQATT, CDR2 SNEGSKA (reference sequence). J lost 5 bases, V lost 0 bases, and 9 bases had no gene match. The CDR3 is made up of 16 amino acids. CDR3 sequence reads: CSARDGGLAGEETQYF. CDR3 DNA sequence: TGCAGTGCTAGAGATGGGGGGCTAGCGGGAGAGGAGACCCAGTACTTC.

This clonotype was seen a few times. V usage is TRBV27 and J usage is TRBJ2-7, with 7 bases matching TRBD2. CDR1 and CDR2 (germline): MNHEY, SMNVEV (reference sequence). The CDR3 is 16 amino acids. After removal of 7 bases from V and 4 bases from J, the junction contained 16 bases not matched to a gene. CDR3 bases: TGTGCCAGCACCCCACGCGGGGGTCATGCCGGATACGAGCAGTACGTC. This encodes CASTPRGGHAGYEQYV.

This clonotype was observed many times. This chain links TRBV12-3 or TRBV12-4 with TRBJ2-2, with a possible D match to TRBD2 (6 bases). The CDR3 spans 15 residues. V lost 1 base and J 6 bases, leaving 12 bases between the germline ends. The DNA of the CDR3 is TGTGCCAGCAGTTTAGACATGGGGGAGGCCGGGGAGCTGTTTTTT. Translation: CASSLDMGEAGELFF.

This chain connects TRBV5-1 to TRBJ1-3; no clear D. CDR1 is SGHRS and CDR2 is YFSETQ in the germline V gene. V was shortened by 0 bases and J by 2 bases, with 6 bases between the two germline ends. This CDR3 contains 14 residues. The CDR3 nucleotides read TGCGCCAGCAGCTTGGGACCCGCTGGAAACACCATATATTTT. It specifies CASSLGPAGNTIYF. Full variable domain (outside the CDR3, taken from reference TRBV5-1 and TRBJ1-3): KAGVTQTPRYLIKTRGQQVTLSCSPISGHRSVSWYQQTPGQGLQFLFEYFSETQRNKGNFPGRFSGRQFSNSRSEMNVSTLELGDSALYLCASSLGPAGNTIYFGEGSWLTVV.

This clonotype was counted between two and nine times. The chain is built from TRBV7-8 and TRBJ1-1; D unclear. The CDR3 runs to 14 residues. V dropped 1 base and J dropped 6 bases, with 12 bases sitting between them. Germline V gene lookup returns CDR1 SGHVS and CDR2 FQNEAQ. CDR3 protein: CASSLDTEGPEAFF. In DNA, the CDR3 is TGTGCCAGCAGCTTAGACACTGAAGGGCCTGAAGCTTTCTTT.

This clonotype was seen ten or more times. This sequence joins TRBV12-3 or TRBV12-4 and TRBJ2-3; D gene unclear. This CDR3 has 14 amino acids. V was cut by 4 bases and J by 2 bases, with 10 bases left in between. This CDR3 reads CASSSLSITDTQYF. As DNA, the CDR3 is TGTGCCAGCAGTTCCCTTTCCATCACAGATACGCAGTATTTT.

The chain couples TRBV12-3 or TRBV12-4 to TRBJ1-3; no definite D call. V was shortened by 3 bases and J by 0 bases, with 9 bases between the two germline ends. CDR3 size: 15 residues. This CDR3 reads CASSFPQVSGNTIYF. In DNA form, the CDR3 reads TGTGCCAGCAGTTTCCCCCAGGTCTCTGGAAACACCATATATTTT.

The CDR3 reads CASRRGWFSYEQYF. CDR3 nucleotides: TGTGCCAGCAGGAGGGGGTGGTTCTCCTACGAGCAGTACTTC. The chain links TRBV27 to TRBJ2-7; D is perhaps TRBD1 (6 bases). V lost 6 bases to trimming and J lost 0 bases, with 12 bases between them. Per the germline V gene, CDR1 is MNHEY and CDR2 is SMNVEV (reference sequence). This CDR3 has 14 residues.

This clonotype is medium-sized. This chain connects TRBV7-9 to TRBJ2-2; TRBD1 is a possible D gene (6 bases). The V gene lost 5 bases and the J gene lost 5 bases, with 12 bases spanning the gap. From germline, CDR1 is SEHNR and CDR2 FQNEAQ (reference sequence). The CDR3 totals 14 residues. CDR3 sequence (DNA): TGTGCCAGCAGCCCCCCCCAGGGGACCGGGGAGCTGTTTTTT. Amino acid sequence: CASSPPQGTGELFF.

This clonotype was seen at least ten times. The chain uses TRBV20-1 and TRBJ2-7; 8 bases are a match to TRBD1. CDR3 length equals 14 residues. CDR1 is DFQATT, CDR2 SNEGSKA, per germline (reference sequence). The V gene end was trimmed by 1 base and the J gene end by 3 bases; junction bases not matched to a gene: 5. The CDR3 nucleotides read TGCAGTGCTAGAGGTGGGACAGGTAACTACGAGCAGTACTTC. Protein product: CSARGGTGNYEQYF.

Only a few counts were recorded for this clonotype. The V and J genes are TRBV4-1 and TRBJ2-7; 10 bases are shared with TRBD2. This CDR3 region has 15 residues. Germline loops: CDR1 MGHRA, CDR2 YSYEKL. After removal of 2 bases from V and 1 base from J, the junction contained 2 bases not matched to a gene. For the CDR3, the DNA is TGCGCCAGCAGCCAACATAGCGGGGGGTCCTACGAGCAGTACGTC. Translation gives CASSQHSGGSYEQYV.

V gene TRBV27 combines with J gene TRBJ2-2, with 12 bases matching TRBD2. V shed 6 bases, J shed 6 bases, and the junction held 14 bases outside the gene matches. The CDR3 contains 18 residues. CDR1 and CDR2 from the germline V gene are MNHEY and SMNVEV (reference sequence). The CDR3 nucleotides are TGTGCCAGCAGCCTGACTAGCGGGAGTGGATTGTTACCCGGGGAGCTGTTTTTT. This encodes CASSLTSGSGLLPGELFF.

This clonotype was observed at least ten times. The V call is TRBV5-1, the J call TRBJ2-7; possibly TRBD2 for D (5 bases). Germline CDR1 reads SGHRS; CDR2 reads YFSETQ. The CDR3 has 13 amino acids. Deletions cut 6 bases from V and 5 bases from J, with 15 bases between. The CDR3 sequence is CASIVRAGDEQYF. The CDR3 DNA is TGCGCCAGCATAGTGAGGGCCGGTGACGAGCAGTACTTC.

This clonotype came up a few times. The J gene is TRBJ2-6, the V gene TRBV3-1; D call uncertain. CDR1 is LGHDT and CDR2 is YNNKEL in the germline V gene (reference sequence). V dropped 6 bases and J dropped 0 bases, with 9 bases sitting between them. The CDR3 has 15 amino acids. The CDR3, as DNA: TGTGCCAGCAGAACCAGGAACTCTGGGGCCAACGTCCTGACTTTC. Translating it yields CASRTRNSGANVLTF.

This clonotype has at least ten counts. The chain has TRBV5-6 and TRBJ1-1; 9 bases agree with TRBD1. The CDR3 runs to 15 residues. Trimming at V came to 4 bases and at J to 1 base, leaving 5 bases not matched to a gene. In germline, CDR1 is SGHDT, CDR2 YYEEEE. CDR3 residues: CASSNTGGENTEAFF. DNA of the CDR3: TGTGCCAGCAGCAACACAGGGGGCGAGAACACTGAAGCTTTCTTT.

This clonotype appeared a single time. This chain uses TRBV19 with TRBJ2-1; D perhaps matches TRBD1 (6 bases). The CDR3 is 14 amino acids. The ends were cut back, 7 bases at V and 8 bases at J, with 18 bases in the middle. Germline V lookup: CDR1 LNHDA, CDR2 SQIVND (reference sequence). The CDR3 loop is CASNQGPNFDEQFF. The CDR3 DNA reads TGTGCCAGTAATCAGGGGCCAAACTTTGATGAGCAGTTCTTC.

The J gene is TRBJ2-7, the V gene TRBV5-1, with D perhaps being TRBD1 or TRBD2 (5 bases each). Trimming pared 4 bases from V and 4 bases from J, leaving 21 bases between. Germline-derived CDR1 and CDR2 are SGHRS and YFSETQ. CDR3 size: 16 residues. As DNA, the CDR3 is TGCGCCAGCAGCCCCTACGATGGGGGTTCTCTGTACGAGCAGTACTTC. It specifies CASSPYDGGSLYEQYF.

This chain joins TRBV20-1 and TRBJ2-1; D possibly corresponds to TRBD2 (6 bases). Per the germline V gene, CDR1 is DFQATT and CDR2 is SNEGSKA (reference sequence). The CDR3 is 15 amino acids. V lost 4 bases to trimming and J lost 7 bases, with 20 bases between them. The chain's CDR3 is CSATNTGAGGNEQFF. The DNA of the CDR3 is TGCAGTGCTACCAACACCGGGGCCGGGGGAAATGAGCAGTTCTTC.

This clonotype was seen only a few times. The chain joins TRBV4-2 to TRBJ2-7, with TRBD2 matching over 7 bases. V lost 8 bases, J lost 4 bases, and 11 bases stayed unmatched. Germline values: CDR1 LGHNA, CDR2 YNFKEQ. The length of the CDR3 is 14 residues. CDR3 DNA sequence: TGTGCCAGCTCCTTAGGGGAGGGCCTTTACGAGCAGTACTTC. Translated: CASSLGEGLYEQYF.

This chain joins TRBV6-5 and TRBJ2-1; tentatively, D is TRBD1 or TRBD2 (5 bases each). V was trimmed by 1 base and J by 4 bases, leaving 11 bases between them. Germline CDR1 reads MNHEY; CDR2 reads SVGAGI. This CDR3 region has 15 residues. The chain's CDR3 is CASSYFEGLYNEQFF. DNA for the CDR3: TGTGCCAGCAGTTACTTCGAGGGGCTGTACAATGAGCAGTTCTTC.

This clonotype was picked up a small number of times. V and J are TRBV15 and TRBJ2-1; 8 nucleotides agree with TRBD2. CDR1 and CDR2 from the germline V gene are LNHNV and YYDKDF (reference sequence). This CDR3 has 14 residues. Trimming removed 5 bases from V and 7 bases from J; junction bases left unmatched: 7. The CDR3 DNA is TGTGCCACCAGCCCGGGACTAGGGTCGAATGAGCAGTTCTTC. Translating gives CATSPGLGSNEQFF.